A selection of T cell receptor beta chains follows, all from one sample in a study of OX40 agonist ivuxolimab in advanced cancers. Only in-frame clones appear in the TCRdb table, and some are missing; sequencing was by immunoSEQ multiplex PCR. The data hold about 72,000 clones, with approximately 90% observed a single time. The material sequenced was CD4+ or CD8+ T cells sorted from blood, taken in a trial of the OX40 agonist ivuxolimab. Receptors were obtained from an adult with an advanced solid tumor such as melanoma, head and neck, liver or kidney cancer. Each CDR3 is given with its conserved first and last residue. Fields, in order: D gene, clone size, J gene, V gene, CDR3 DNA, CDR3 protein. A D gene is named only where the DNA matches it firmly. Rows may omit the clone size; those that give it use once, few, many or a size class.

>.|few|TRBJ1-2|TRBV30
TGTGCCTGGAGAAGGGACGGGAGGTATGGCTACACCTTC
CAWRRDGRYGYTF
>.|.|TRBJ1-2|TRBV5-1
TGCGCCAGCAGCTTGGGGGACTATGGCTACACCTTC
CASSLGDYGYTF
>TRBD1|.|TRBJ2-7|TRBV14
TGTGCCAGCAGCGCGGGGACAGGTCAAGCGCAGTACTTC
CASSAGTGQAQYF
>TRBD1|few|TRBJ2-2|TRBV6-6
TGTGCCAGCAGTTACTGGACAGGGGGGACCGGGGAGCTGTTTTTT
CASSYWTGGTGELFF
>.|.|TRBJ1-3|TRBV9
TGTGCCAGCAGCGGGGGGAATCAAGCTAAGGAAATGGCAGGAAACACCATATATTTT
CASSGGNQAKEMAGNTIYF
>TRBD1|.|TRBJ2-7|TRBV25-1
TGTGCCAGCAGTGCGCAGGGGGCCGGGGAGCAGTACTTC
CASSAQGAGEQYF
>TRBD1|.|TRBJ1-4|TRBV5-1
TGCGCCAGCAGCTTGGTTACGGGACAGGGACAAAAACTGTTTTTT
CASSLVTGQGQKLFF
>TRBD1|.|TRBJ2-7|TRBV7-8
TGTGCCAGCAGCTTAGCGCCTGGACAGGGCTACGAGCAGTACTTC
CASSLAPGQGYEQYF
>TRBD1|few|TRBJ1-5|TRBV2
TGTGCCAGCAGTTTCCGGGACAGGAATCAGCCCCAGCATTTT
CASSFRDRNQPQHF
>.|.|TRBJ2-2|TRBV7-9
TGTGCCAGCAGCTTTCGGTCCGTTGACACCGGGGAGCTGTTTTTT
CASSFRSVDTGELFF
>.|.|TRBJ2-7|TRBV2
TGTGCCAGCGATAAGACCCTAGCTAACGAGCAGTACTTC
CASDKTLANEQYF